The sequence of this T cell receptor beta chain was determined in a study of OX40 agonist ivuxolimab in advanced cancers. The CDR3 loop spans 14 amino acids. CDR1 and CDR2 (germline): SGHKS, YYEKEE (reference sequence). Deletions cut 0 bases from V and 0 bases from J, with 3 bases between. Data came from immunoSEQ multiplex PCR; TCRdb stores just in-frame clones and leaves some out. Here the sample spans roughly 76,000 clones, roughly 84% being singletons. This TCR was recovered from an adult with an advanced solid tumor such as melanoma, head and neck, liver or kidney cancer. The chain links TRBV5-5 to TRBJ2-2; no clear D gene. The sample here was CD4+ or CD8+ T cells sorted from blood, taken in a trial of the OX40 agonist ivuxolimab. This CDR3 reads CASSLAANTGELFF. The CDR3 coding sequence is TGTGCCAGCAGCTTGGCGGCGAACACCGGGGAGCTGTTTTTT.